The 21 T cell receptor beta chains reported below all come from one sample, sequenced in a study of technical replicates of blood from four donors. Measured with immunoSEQ multiplex PCR; TCRdb has only the in-frame clones, and not every one. The table lists 80,000 to 90,000 clones, less than 95% of them singletons. The material sequenced was T cells isolated from PBMCs. Every receptor here comes from a human donor in good health.

The gene calls are TRBV5-1 and TRBJ1-1; TRBD1 aligns across 7 bases. The V and J ends lost 1 base and 7 bases, in that order; junction bases with no gene match: 10. The germline CDR1 and CDR2 sequences are SGHRS and YFSETQ. The CDR3 is 15 residues long. DNA for the CDR3: TGCGCCAGCAGCTTGCAGGGGGTGGGGGACGGTGAAGCTTTCTTT. Translated, it gives CASSLQGVGDGEAFF.

The chain employs TRBV9 and TRBJ1-1, with TRBD1 as a possible D gene (5 bases). The germline V and J ends were trimmed by 5 bases and 1 base, with 15 bases remaining between them. Per germline, CDR1 SGDLS and CDR2 YYNGEE. The CDR3 sequence is 15 residues long. The CDR3 DNA reads as TGTGCCAGCAGTCGGTCGGGGGTGGGGAACACTGAAGCTTTCTTT. Its translation: CASSRSGVGNTEAFF. Combining the CDR3 with reference TRBV9 and TRBJ1-1 gives the whole variable domain DSGVTQTPKHLITATGQRVTLRCSPRSGDLSVYWYQQSLDQGLQFLIQYYNGEERAKGNILERFSAQQFPDLHSELNLSSLELGDSALYFCASSRSGVGNTEAFFGQGTRLTVV.

CDR3 sequence: CATQRGGNEKLFF. The CDR3, as DNA: TGTGCCACCCAGAGGGGAGGAAATGAAAAACTGTTTTTT. The chain employs TRBV15 and TRBJ1-4; D may be TRBD1 (5 bases). Germline loops: CDR1 LNHNV, CDR2 YYDKDF (reference sequence). The CDR3 is made up of 13 amino acids. V was cut by 8 bases and J by 5 bases, with 12 bases left in between.

This chain uses TRBV6-1 with TRBJ1-5; D is unresolved. Germline CDR1 is MNHNS and CDR2 is SASEGT. There are 17 residues in the CDR3. V dropped 2 bases and J dropped 3 bases, with 17 bases sitting between them. The CDR3 is CASSENPPFGSNQPQHF. CDR3 DNA: TGTGCCAGCAGTGAAAACCCCCCCTTCGGGTCCAATCAGCCCCAGCATTTT.

V and J are TRBV5-6 and TRBJ2-5; 7 nucleotides match TRBD1. This CDR3 contains 13 residues. Per germline, CDR1 SGHDT and CDR2 YYEEEE. The V and J ends lost 4 bases and 4 bases, in that order; junction bases with no gene match: 4. CDR3 region: CASSPDRRETQYF. The CDR3 DNA sequence: TGTGCCAGCAGCCCGGACAGGCGAGAGACCCAGTACTTC.

This chain links TRBV4-2 with TRBJ2-6, with 10 bases that match TRBD1. The CDR3 consists of 19 residues. V was clipped by 2 bases and J by 2 bases; unmatched bases: 9. Germline CDR1 LGHNA, CDR2 YNFKEQ. This chain's CDR3 is CASSQRLLGQGTGANVLTF. The DNA of the CDR3 is TGTGCCAGCAGCCAACGCCTGTTGGGACAGGGGACTGGGGCCAACGTCCTGACTTTC.

The chain is built from TRBV28 and TRBJ2-7, with 10 bases that match TRBD1. Germline V gene lookup returns CDR1 MDHEN and CDR2 SYDVKM. This CDR3 spans 15 amino acids. J gave up 1 base and V 4 bases, and 4 bases lay outside the gene matches. DNA of the CDR3: TGTGCCAGCAGTTGGGGGACAGGGGTATCCTACGAGCAGTACTTC. Residues: CASSWGTGVSYEQYF.

Sample share makes this clone medium-sized. The chain has TRBV6-5 and TRBJ2-7; 10 positions agree with TRBD1. The germline V gene has CDR1 MNHEY and CDR2 SVGAGI. This CDR3 region has 15 residues. V lost 0 bases, J lost 4 bases, and 3 bases stayed unmatched. Here the CDR3 DNA reads TGTGCCAGCAGTTACTCTTGGGGACAGGGGTACGAGCAGTACTTC. This encodes CASSYSWGQGYEQYF.

In its sample, this clone was seen a few times. The gene calls are TRBV7-2 and TRBJ1-1; D unclear. The length of the CDR3 is 12 residues. Trimming took 3 bases from V and 7 from J, leaving 9 bases between them. The germline gives CDR1 SGHTA, CDR2 FQGNSA. The CDR3 spells CASSLGQVEAFF. The CDR3 DNA follows: TGTGCCAGCAGCTTGGGTCAGGTTGAAGCTTTCTTT. Variable domain in full (rest from reference TRBV7-2 and TRBJ1-1): GAGVSQSPSNKVTEKGKDVELRCDPISGHTALYWYRQSLGQGLEFLIYFQGNSAPDKSGLPSDRFSAERTGGSVSTLTIQRTQQEDSAVYLCASSLGQVEAFFGQGTRLTVV.

CDR3 DNA sequence: TGTGCCAGCAGGGGACAGCGATACTACGAGCAGTACTTC. Translating gives CASRGQRYYEQYF. The chain carries TRBV6-5 and TRBJ2-7, with 7 bases lining up with TRBD1. The trim removed 6 bases at V and 3 bases at J, leaving 5 bases unmatched. CDR3 length equals 13 residues. Germline V gene lookup returns CDR1 MNHEY and CDR2 SVGAGI.

The chain recombines TRBV6-6 with TRBJ1-1; D is ambiguous. Germline V gene lookup returns CDR1 MNHNY and CDR2 SVGAGI (reference sequence). V lost 2 bases to trimming and J lost 1 base, with 8 bases between them. The CDR3 is 14 amino acids. CDR3 in amino acids: CASSYADKNTEAFF. CDR3 sequence (DNA): TGTGCCAGCAGTTACGCTGACAAGAACACTGAAGCTTTCTTT.

The chain is built from TRBV7-6 and TRBJ2-1; D possibly corresponds to TRBD2 (6 bases). This CDR3 comprises 14 residues. Deletions cut 4 bases from V and 8 bases from J, with 15 bases between. CDR1 and CDR2 from the germline V gene are SGHVS and FNYEAQ. CDR3 in DNA: TGTGCCAGCAGCTCCGGGACCGGGACTCATGAGCAGTTCTTC. It codes for CASSSGTGTHEQFF.

The J gene is TRBJ2-4, the V gene TRBV15; TRBD2 might be the D (5 bases). The V and J ends lost 1 base and 10 bases respectively, with 11 bases between them. The germline V gene has CDR1 LNHNV and CDR2 YYDKDF (reference sequence). The CDR3 totals 13 residues. The CDR3 protein is CATSRGIGEIQYF. CDR3 sequence (DNA): TGTGCCACCAGCAGAGGGATCGGGGAGATTCAGTACTTC.

The gene calls are TRBV4-1 and TRBJ1-1; D may be TRBD1 (6 bases). V lost 3 bases to trimming and J lost 4 bases, with 15 bases between them. CDR1 and CDR2 from the germline V gene are MGHRA and YSYEKL. The CDR3 spans 15 residues. CDR3 protein: CASSQGAAFVTEAFF. The CDR3 coding sequence is TGCGCCAGCAGCCAGGGGGCAGCTTTTGTCACTGAAGCTTTCTTT.

V is TRBV7-6 and J is TRBJ1-1; tentative D call: TRBD1 (5 bases). The CDR3 spans 13 residues. Trimming took off 7 bases at V and 3 bases at J, with 12 bases between the two ends. CDR1 SGHVS and CDR2 FNYEAQ come from the germline V gene. This CDR3 reads CASMGEGYTEAFF. DNA of the CDR3: TGTGCCAGCATGGGGGAGGGGTACACTGAAGCTTTCTTT. Using reference TRBV7-6 and TRBJ1-1 for the parts outside the CDR3, the full variable domain is GAGVSQSPRYKVTKRGQDVALRCDPISGHVSLYWYRQALGQGPEFLTYFNYEAQQDKSGLPNDRFSAERPEGSISTLTIQRTEQRDSAMYRCASMGEGYTEAFFGQGTRLTVV.

The chain uses TRBV29-1 and TRBJ2-2; possibly TRBD2 for D (6 bases). V was clipped by 4 bases and J by 0 bases, with 12 bases between them. Germline-derived CDR1 and CDR2 are SQVTM and ANQGSEA. The CDR3 has 15 residues. The CDR3 DNA is TGCAGCGTTGTGGTCGGGAGTGCGAACACCGGGGAGCTGTTTTTT. Amino acids: CSVVVGSANTGELFF.

The chain has TRBV5-6 and TRBJ1-2; D perhaps matches TRBD1 (6 bases). CDR1 and CDR2 from the germline V gene are SGHDT and YYEEEE. This CDR3 is built from 15 residues. Trimming stripped 0 bases from V and 8 bases from J, with 17 bases between. The CDR3, as DNA: TGTGCCAGCAGCTTGGCCGCGGGGGGCCAAGTAGGCTACACCTTC. Translation: CASSLAAGGQVGYTF.

This chain's CDR3 is CASSSELGQIMNTEAFF. The CDR3 DNA sequence: TGTGCCAGCAGCTCAGAGTTAGGACAGATAATGAACACTGAAGCTTTCTTT. The J gene is TRBJ1-1, the V gene TRBV11-2, with D tentatively TRBD1 (6 bases). Per germline, CDR1 SGHAT and CDR2 FQNNGV. The CDR3 loop spans 17 amino acids. With 4 bases removed from V and 0 bases from J, the gap between germline ends came to 18 bases.

J is TRBJ1-1 and V is TRBV29-1; 7 bases are a match to TRBD1. The germline CDR1 and CDR2 sequences are SQVTM and ANQGSEA. This CDR3 is built from 13 residues. V was clipped by 4 bases and J by 3 bases; unmatched bases: 5. CDR3 nucleotide sequence: TGCAGCGTTGCCGCAGGGGGATACACTGAAGCTTTCTTT. Translating it yields CSVAAGGYTEAFF.

The V and J genes are TRBV4-1 and TRBJ1-4, with 7 bases aligning to TRBD1. Germline CDR1 MGHRA, CDR2 YSYEKL. Losses at the gene ends were 2 bases for V and 5 bases for J; bases not matched to a gene: 5. This CDR3 is built from 15 residues. The CDR3 region has the DNA TGCGCCAGCAGCCAAAGGGGACAGCTGAATGAAAAACTGTTTTTT. Translated, it gives CASSQRGQLNEKLFF.

V is TRBV7-2 and J is TRBJ2-1, with D perhaps matching TRBD2 (6 bases). V lost 4 bases and J lost 7, with 23 bases in between. The CDR3 sequence is 17 residues long. In germline, CDR1 is SGHTA, CDR2 FQGNSA. The CDR3 spells CASSYEAQLRRGNEQFF. CDR3 nucleotides: TGTGCCAGCAGCTACGAAGCACAGTTACGCCGGGGGAATGAGCAGTTCTTC.